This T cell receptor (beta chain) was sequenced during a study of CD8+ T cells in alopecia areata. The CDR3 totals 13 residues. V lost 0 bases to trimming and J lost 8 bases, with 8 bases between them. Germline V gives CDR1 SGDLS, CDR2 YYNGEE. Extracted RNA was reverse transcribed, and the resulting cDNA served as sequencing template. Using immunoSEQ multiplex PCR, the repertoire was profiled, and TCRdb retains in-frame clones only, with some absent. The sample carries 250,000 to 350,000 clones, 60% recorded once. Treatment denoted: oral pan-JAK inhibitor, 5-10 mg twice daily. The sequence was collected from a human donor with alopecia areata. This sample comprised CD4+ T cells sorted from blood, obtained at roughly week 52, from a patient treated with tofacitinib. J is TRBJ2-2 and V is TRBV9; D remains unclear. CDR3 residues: CASSVDPPGELFF. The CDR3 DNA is TGTGCCAGCAGCGTAGATCCTCCTGGGGAGCTGTTTTTT. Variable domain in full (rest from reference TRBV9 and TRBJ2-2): DSGVTQTPKHLITATGQRVTLRCSPRSGDLSVYWYQQSLDQGLQFLIQYYNGEERAKGNILERFSAQQFPDLHSELNLSSLELGDSALYFCASSVDPPGELFFGEGSRLTVL.